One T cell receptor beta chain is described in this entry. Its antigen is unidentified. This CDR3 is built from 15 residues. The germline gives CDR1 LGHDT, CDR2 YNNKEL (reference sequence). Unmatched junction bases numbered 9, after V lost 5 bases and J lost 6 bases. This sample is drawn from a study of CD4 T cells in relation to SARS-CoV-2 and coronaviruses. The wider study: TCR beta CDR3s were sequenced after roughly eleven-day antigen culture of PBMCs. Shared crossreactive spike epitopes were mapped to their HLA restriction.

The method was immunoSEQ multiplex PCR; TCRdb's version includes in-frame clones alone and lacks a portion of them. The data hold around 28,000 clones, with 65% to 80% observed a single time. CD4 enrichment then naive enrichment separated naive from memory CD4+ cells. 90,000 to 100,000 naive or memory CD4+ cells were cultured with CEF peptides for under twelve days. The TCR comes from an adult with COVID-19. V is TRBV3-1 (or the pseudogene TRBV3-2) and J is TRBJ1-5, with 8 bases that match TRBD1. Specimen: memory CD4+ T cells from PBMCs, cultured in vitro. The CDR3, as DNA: TGTGCCAGCAGCTACGGACAGGGAGTTTCTCAGCCCCAGCATTTT. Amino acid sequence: CASSYGQGVSQPQHF.